Following are 17 T cell receptor beta chains from one sample sequenced in a study of T-cell reconstitution after alpha-beta-depleted transplantation in children. A TCRbeta library incorporating unique molecular identifiers was prepared. TCRdb re-called the PCR reads through MiXCR, storing one row per CDR3 protein. Of about 540,000 distinct CDR3 sequences listed, about 16% are singletons. The material sequenced was PBMCs from the stem cell graft donor, taken from the stem cell graft. The source of these receptors is a human donor who donated a stem cell graft to a child with acute lymphoblastic leukemia.

The chain combines TRBV11-2 with TRBJ2-7, with 8 bases that match TRBD1. Losses at the gene ends were 2 bases for V and 3 bases for J; bases not matched to a gene: 3. CDR3 size: 14 residues. Germline values: CDR1 SGHAT, CDR2 FQNNGV. The CDR3 DNA follows: TGTGCCAGCAGCTTATCACAGGGGGACTACGAGCAGTACTTC. Translated, it gives CASSLSQGDYEQYF. Supplemented by reference TRBV11-2 and TRBJ2-7, the full variable domain reads EAGVAQSPRYKIIEKRQSVAFWCNPISGHATLYWYQQILGQGPKLLIQFQNNGVVDDSQLPKDRFSAERLKGVDSTLKIQPAKLEDSAVYLCASSLSQGDYEQYFGPGTRLTVT.

The chain combines TRBV19 with TRBJ1-1; D possibly corresponds to TRBD1 (5 bases). The CDR3 is 17 amino acids. Germline CDR1 is LNHDA and CDR2 is SQIVND (reference sequence). V was pared by 3 bases and J by 4 bases, with 21 bases between. In DNA, the CDR3 is TGTGCCAGTAGTATTATGGTCGGGGCGGGGAAGTCCACTGAAGCTTTCTTT. Residues: CASSIMVGAGKSTEAFF.

The chain uses TRBV5-6 and TRBJ2-4; 10 bases are shared with TRBD2. V was clipped by 5 bases and J by 7 bases; unmatched bases: 9. The CDR3 has 15 residues. CDR1 is SGHDT and CDR2 is YYEEEE in the germline V gene. CDR3 sequence reads: CASRGGTSVLNIQYF. The CDR3, as DNA: TGTGCCAGCAGGGGGGGGACTAGCGTCCTGAACATTCAGTACTTC.

V gene TRBV5-1 combines with J gene TRBJ2-2; D ambiguous. V shed 3 bases and J shed 0 bases, with 12 bases lying between them. Looked up from germline, CDR1 is SGHRS and CDR2 is YFSETQ. CDR3 length equals 16 residues. This CDR3 reads CASSWEPSANTGELFF. In nucleotides, the CDR3 is TGCGCCAGCAGCTGGGAACCCTCAGCGAACACCGGGGAGCTGTTTTTT.

The V and J genes are TRBV19 and TRBJ2-1; 9 bases are shared with TRBD1. The CDR3 has 15 residues. In germline, CDR1 is LNHDA, CDR2 SQIVND (reference sequence). V was clipped by 8 bases and J by 3 bases; unmatched bases: 8. The chain's CDR3 is CASGTSGQGYNEQFF. Here the CDR3 DNA reads TGTGCCAGTGGAACCTCGGGACAGGGCTACAATGAGCAGTTCTTC. The entire variable domain, with the rest obtained from reference TRBV19 and TRBJ2-1, is as follows: DGGITQSPKYLFRKEGQNVTLSCEQNLNHDAMYWYRQDPGQGLRLIYYSQIVNDFQKGDIAEGYSVSREKKESFPLTVTSAQKNPTAFYLCASGTSGQGYNEQFFGPGTRLTVL.

This clonotype turned up a few times. The chain joins TRBV15 to TRBJ2-7; 7 nucleotides line up with TRBD2. Germline values: CDR1 LNHNV, CDR2 YYDKDF (reference sequence). Losses at the gene ends were 5 bases for V and 1 base for J; bases not matched to a gene: 14. The CDR3 length is 17 residues. The CDR3 reads CATSSGYGSGWSYEQYF. Here the CDR3 DNA reads TGTGCCACCAGCTCCGGGTACGGTAGCGGGTGGTCCTACGAGCAGTACTTC. The whole variable domain, filled in from reference TRBV15 and TRBJ2-7, reads DAMVIQNPRYQVTQFGKPVTLSCSQTLNHNVMYWYQQKSSQAPKLLFHYYDKDFNNEADTPDNFQSRRPNTSFCFLDIRSPGLGDTAMYLCATSSGYGSGWSYEQYFGPGTRLTVT.

The genes are TRBV15 and TRBJ1-2; TRBD1 might be the D (5 bases). Trimming pared 1 base from V and 5 bases from J, leaving 11 bases between. The CDR3 loop spans 14 amino acids. Germline V gene lookup returns CDR1 LNHNV and CDR2 YYDKDF (reference sequence). CDR3 sequence reads: CATSRGQGIYGYTF. The CDR3 DNA is TGTGCCACCAGCAGAGGCCAGGGTATTTATGGCTACACCTTC.

The chain is built from TRBV27 and TRBJ1-2; no clear D gene. The CDR3 covers 14 residues. The ends were cut back, 2 bases at V and 2 bases at J, with 9 bases in the middle. Germline V gene lookup returns CDR1 MNHEY and CDR2 SMNVEV (reference sequence). Written as DNA, the CDR3 is TGTGCCAGCAGTTTAAATCCGGGGAACTATGGCTACACCTTC. Protein: CASSLNPGNYGYTF.

This clonotype has a handful of counts. V and J are TRBV7-8 and TRBJ2-5; 11 nucleotides align to TRBD1. In germline, CDR1 is SGHVS, CDR2 FQNEAQ. V lost 3 bases to trimming and J lost 7 bases; unmatched junction nucleotides: 10. The CDR3 is 16 amino acids. The CDR3 bases are TGTGCCAGCAGCTTTGGCCGGGACAGGGGGGTCTCGACCCAGTACTTC. It yields the protein CASSFGRDRGVSTQYF.

This chain uses TRBV3-1 with TRBJ2-3, with TRBD2 matching 14 bases. Trimming took 10 bases from V and 5 from J; bases not matched to a gene: 14. This CDR3 is 17 amino acids long. Germline CDR1 LGHDT, CDR2 YNNKEL (reference sequence). CDR3 protein: CATTQHPGLAGEDTQYF. CDR3 bases: TGTGCCACCACCCAACACCCGGGACTAGCGGGAGAAGATACGCAGTATTTT.

The V and J genes are TRBV7-2 and TRBJ2-2; perhaps TRBD1 as D (5 bases). Deletions cut 2 bases from V and 6 bases from J, with 10 bases between. The germline gives CDR1 SGHTA, CDR2 FQGNSA. The CDR3 runs to 14 residues. In DNA, the CDR3 is TGTGCCAGCAGCTTAATTTCCAGGGCCGGGGAGCTGTTTTTT. Protein: CASSLISRAGELFF.

Notes on this clonotype: One end of the junction does not line up with germline, which may come from a read error. The J gene is TRBJ2-5, the V gene TRBV5-1, with D possibly being TRBD2 (6 bases). Germline V gives CDR1 SGHRS, CDR2 YFSETQ. This CDR3 spans 17 amino acids. The CDR3 region is CASSLPSAGRTQEPQYF. CDR3 coding DNA: TGCGCCAGCAGCTTACCTAGCGCAGGAAGGACCCAAGAGCCCCAGTACTTC.

This clonotype came up a few times. The genes are TRBV27 and TRBJ2-7; the D gene is possibly TRBD1 (6 bases). V was trimmed by 6 bases and J by 3 bases, leaving 18 bases between them. CDR1 and CDR2 (germline): MNHEY, SMNVEV (reference sequence). CDR3 length equals 15 residues. CDR3 nucleotides: TGTGCCAGCAGCTCAACAGGGTTGTCCGGCTACGAGCAGTACTTC. It encodes CASSSTGLSGYEQYF.

This rearrangement joins TRBV9 to TRBJ2-7; D call uncertain. The germline V gene has CDR1 SGDLS and CDR2 YYNGEE. CDR3 length: 13 residues. Trimming removed 0 bases at V and 3 bases at J, with 7 bases between. The CDR3 here is CASSVAQNYEQYF. As DNA, the CDR3 is TGTGCCAGCAGCGTAGCACAAAACTACGAGCAGTACTTC.

V usage is TRBV20-1 and J usage is TRBJ2-3; TRBD2 agrees at 13 bases. The CDR3 runs to 15 residues. V lost 6 bases, J lost 6 bases, and 9 bases stayed unmatched. Germline CDR1 is DFQATT and CDR2 is SNEGSKA (reference sequence). The CDR3 DNA reads as TGCAGTGCAAAGACTAGCGGGAGGACGGGGGATACGCAGTATTTT. It codes for CSAKTSGRTGDTQYF.

The chain employs TRBV3-1 and TRBJ2-1, with TRBD2 matching over 13 bases. CDR1 is LGHDT and CDR2 is YNNKEL in the germline V gene (reference sequence). The V and J ends lost 4 bases and 10 bases, in that order; junction bases with no gene match: 10. This CDR3 has 16 residues. For the CDR3, the DNA is TGTGCCAGCAGCCCCCTTACTAGCGGGAGGGCCGGAGAGCAGTTCTTC. Translation: CASSPLTSGRAGEQFF.

This clonotype was observed a handful of times. CDR3 sequence (DNA): TGTGCCAGCAGCAAACTTCGGGGCCCCCCAGGCTCGTACGAGCAGTACTTC. Translated, it gives CASSKLRGPPGSYEQYF. The chain is built from TRBV21-1 and TRBJ2-7; the tabulated D call, TRBD1, remains unverified against the DNA. TRBV21-1 is noted as a pseudogene. There are 17 residues in the CDR3.